This T cell receptor beta chain was captured in a study of CD8 T cells in ankylosing spondylitis. TCRdb reanalysed the 5' RACE reads using MiXCR and keeps one entry per CDR3 protein. The sample carries about 130,000 distinct CDR3 sequences, roughly a tenth recorded once. This clonotype appeared many times. Its antigen is not known. V lost 0 bases to trimming and J lost 3 bases; unmatched junction nucleotides: 11. CDR3 length: 18 residues. Germline CDR1 and CDR2: SGHDT and YYEEEE. Study-wide points: Clones linked to disease were reported to show significant enrichment in matched ankylosing spondylitis synovial fluid. A motif of several highly homologous TCR beta variants was seen as apparently characteristic of ankylosing spondylitis blood.

This TCR derives from a male donor with ankylosing spondylitis or in good health (not recorded which). J is TRBJ2-2 and V is TRBV5-6, with 7 bases aligning to TRBD2. The specimen was blood, either unsorted or a sorted T cell fraction (not recorded which). CDR3 sequence (DNA): TGTGCCAGCAGCTTGGCCGATCGAGCGGGAAGGGACACCGGGGAGCTGTTTTTT. Amino acids: CASSLADRAGRDTGELFF. The full variable domain, in which reference TRBV5-6 and TRBJ2-2 provide the parts outside the CDR3, is DAGVTQSPTHLIKTRGQQVTLRCSPKSGHDTVSWYQQALGQGPQFIFQYYEEEERQRGNFPDRFSGHQFPNYSSELNVNALLLGDSALYLCASSLADRAGRDTGELFFGEGSRLTVL.